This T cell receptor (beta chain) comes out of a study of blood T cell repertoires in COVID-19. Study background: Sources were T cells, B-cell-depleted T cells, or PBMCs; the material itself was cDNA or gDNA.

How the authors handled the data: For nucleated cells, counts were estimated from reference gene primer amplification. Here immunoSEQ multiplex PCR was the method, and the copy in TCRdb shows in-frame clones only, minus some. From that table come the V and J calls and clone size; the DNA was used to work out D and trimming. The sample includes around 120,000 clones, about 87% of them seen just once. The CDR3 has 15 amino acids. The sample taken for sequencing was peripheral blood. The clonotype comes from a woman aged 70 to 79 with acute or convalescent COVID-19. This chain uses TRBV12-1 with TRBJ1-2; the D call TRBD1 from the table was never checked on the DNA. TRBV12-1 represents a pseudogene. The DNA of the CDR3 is TGTGCCAGCAGCTCCAACAGGGGGCGCGTCTATGGCTACACCTTC. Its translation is CASSSNRGRVYGYTF.